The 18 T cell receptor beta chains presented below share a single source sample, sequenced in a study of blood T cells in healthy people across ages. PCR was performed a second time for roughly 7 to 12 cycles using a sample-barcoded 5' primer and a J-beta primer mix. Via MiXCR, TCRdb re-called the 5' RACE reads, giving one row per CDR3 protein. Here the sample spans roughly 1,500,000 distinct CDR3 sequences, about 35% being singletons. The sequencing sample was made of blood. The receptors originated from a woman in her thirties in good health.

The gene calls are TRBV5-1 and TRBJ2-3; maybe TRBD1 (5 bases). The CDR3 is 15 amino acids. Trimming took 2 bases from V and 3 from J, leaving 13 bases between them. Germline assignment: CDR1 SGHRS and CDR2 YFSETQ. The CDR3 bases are TGCGCCAGCAGCTTAGTAGACAGCATAACAGATACGCAGTATTTT. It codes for CASSLVDSITDTQYF.

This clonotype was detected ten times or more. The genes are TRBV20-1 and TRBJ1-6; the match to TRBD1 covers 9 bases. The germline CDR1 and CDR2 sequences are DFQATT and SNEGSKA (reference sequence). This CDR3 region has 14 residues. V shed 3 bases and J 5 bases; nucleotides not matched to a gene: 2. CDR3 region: CSARRTGDNSPLHF. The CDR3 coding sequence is TGCAGTGCTAGGCGGACAGGGGATAATTCACCCCTCCACTTT.

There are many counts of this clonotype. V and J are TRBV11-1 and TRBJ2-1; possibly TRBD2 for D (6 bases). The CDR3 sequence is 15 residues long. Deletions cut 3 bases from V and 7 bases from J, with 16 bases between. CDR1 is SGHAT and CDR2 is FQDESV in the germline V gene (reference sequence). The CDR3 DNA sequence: TGTGCCAGCAGCTTCTTTAGCGGCGAAGGTAATGAGCAGTTCTTC. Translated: CASSFFSGEGNEQFF.

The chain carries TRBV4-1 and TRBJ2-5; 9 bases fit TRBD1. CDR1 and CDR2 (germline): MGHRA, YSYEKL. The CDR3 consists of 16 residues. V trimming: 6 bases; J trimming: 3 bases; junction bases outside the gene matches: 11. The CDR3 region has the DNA TGCGCCAGCAGACCCTACACAGGGGGCGCCAAAGAGACCCAGTACTTC. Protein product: CASRPYTGGAKETQYF.

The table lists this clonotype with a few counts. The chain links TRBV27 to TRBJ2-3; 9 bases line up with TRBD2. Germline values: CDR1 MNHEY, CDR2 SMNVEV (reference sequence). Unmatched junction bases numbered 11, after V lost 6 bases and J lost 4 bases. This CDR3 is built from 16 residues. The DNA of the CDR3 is TGTGCCAGCAGCTCGATAGCGGGAGAGGGCCCAGATACGCAGTATTTT. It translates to CASSSIAGEGPDTQYF.

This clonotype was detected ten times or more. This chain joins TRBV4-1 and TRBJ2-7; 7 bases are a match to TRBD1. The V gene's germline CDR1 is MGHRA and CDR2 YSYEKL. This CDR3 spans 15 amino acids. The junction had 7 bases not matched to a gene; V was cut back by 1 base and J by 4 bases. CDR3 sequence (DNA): TGCGCCAGCAGCCAAGGGACAGGCACTGAGTACGAGCAGTACTTC. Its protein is CASSQGTGTEYEQYF.

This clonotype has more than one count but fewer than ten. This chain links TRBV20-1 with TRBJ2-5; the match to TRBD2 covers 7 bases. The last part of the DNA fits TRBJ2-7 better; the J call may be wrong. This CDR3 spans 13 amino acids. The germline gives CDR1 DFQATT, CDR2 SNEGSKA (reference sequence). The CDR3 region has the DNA TGCAGTGCAAGGAGCGGCGGCGGGGGCGAGCAGTACTTC. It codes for CSARSGGGGEQYF.

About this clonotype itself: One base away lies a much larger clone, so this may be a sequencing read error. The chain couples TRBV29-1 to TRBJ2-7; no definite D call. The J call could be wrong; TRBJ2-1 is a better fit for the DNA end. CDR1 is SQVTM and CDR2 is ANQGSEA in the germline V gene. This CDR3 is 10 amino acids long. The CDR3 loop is CSASRSEQFF. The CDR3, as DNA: TGCAGCGCTTCCCGGAGTGAGCAGTTCTTC.

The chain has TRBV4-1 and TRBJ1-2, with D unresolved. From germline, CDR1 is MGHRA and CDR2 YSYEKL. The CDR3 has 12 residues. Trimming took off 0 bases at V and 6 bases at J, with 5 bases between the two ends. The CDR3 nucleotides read TGCGCCAGCAGCCAAGAAAACCATGGCTACACCTTC. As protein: CASSQENHGYTF.

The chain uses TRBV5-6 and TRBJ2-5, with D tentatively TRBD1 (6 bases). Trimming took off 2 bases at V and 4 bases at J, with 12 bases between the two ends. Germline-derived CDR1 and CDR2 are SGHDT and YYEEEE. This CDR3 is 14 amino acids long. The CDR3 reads CASSFGGNRETQYF. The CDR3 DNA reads TGTGCCAGCAGCTTTGGGGGCAATCGAGAGACCCAGTACTTC. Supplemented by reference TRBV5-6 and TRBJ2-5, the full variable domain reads DAGVTQSPTHLIKTRGQQVTLRCSPKSGHDTVSWYQQALGQGPQFIFQYYEEEERQRGNFPDRFSGHQFPNYSSELNVNALLLGDSALYLCASSFGGNRETQYFGPGTRLLVL.

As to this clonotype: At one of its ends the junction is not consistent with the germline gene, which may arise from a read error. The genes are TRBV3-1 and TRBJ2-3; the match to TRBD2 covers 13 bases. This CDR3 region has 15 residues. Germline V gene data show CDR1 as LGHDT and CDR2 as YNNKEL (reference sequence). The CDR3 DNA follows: TGTGCCAGCAGCCAAGTTTGGACTAGCGGGAGTACGCAGTACTTT. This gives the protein CASSQVWTSGSTQYF.

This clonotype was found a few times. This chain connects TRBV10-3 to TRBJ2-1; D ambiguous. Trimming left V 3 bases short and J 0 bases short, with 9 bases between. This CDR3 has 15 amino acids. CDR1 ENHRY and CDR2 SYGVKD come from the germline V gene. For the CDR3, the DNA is TGTGCCATCAGTGATTTCCCTAACTCCTACAATGAGCAGTTCTTC. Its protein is CAISDFPNSYNEQFF.

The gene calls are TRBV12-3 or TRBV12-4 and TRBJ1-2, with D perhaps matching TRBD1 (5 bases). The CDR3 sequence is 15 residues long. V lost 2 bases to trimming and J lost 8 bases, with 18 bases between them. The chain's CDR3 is CASSLLTRGRRGYTF. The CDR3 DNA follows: TGTGCCAGCAGTTTACTCACAAGGGGTAGGAGGGGCTACACCTTC.

This CDR3 reads CAISESTGVNEKLFF. The CDR3 DNA reads TGTGCCATCAGTGAGTCGACAGGAGTGAATGAAAAACTGTTTTTT. V and J are TRBV10-3 and TRBJ1-4; D perhaps matches TRBD1 (6 bases). Germline CDR1 ENHRY, CDR2 SYGVKD. The CDR3 length is 15 residues. Trimming stripped 0 bases from V and 5 bases from J, with 10 bases between.

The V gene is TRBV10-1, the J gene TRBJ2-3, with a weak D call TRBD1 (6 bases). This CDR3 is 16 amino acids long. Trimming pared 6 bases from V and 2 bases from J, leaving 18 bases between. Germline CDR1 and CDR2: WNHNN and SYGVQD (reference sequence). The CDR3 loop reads CASSPGQRRITDTQYF. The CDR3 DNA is TGCGCCAGCAGCCCTGGACAGAGGAGGATCACAGATACGCAGTATTTT.

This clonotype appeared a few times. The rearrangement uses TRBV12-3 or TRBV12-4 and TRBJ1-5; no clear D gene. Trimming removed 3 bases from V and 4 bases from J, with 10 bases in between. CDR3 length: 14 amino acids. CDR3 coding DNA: TGTGCCAGCAGTTTGTTAATGGGTAATCAGCCCCAGCATTTT. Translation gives CASSLLMGNQPQHF.

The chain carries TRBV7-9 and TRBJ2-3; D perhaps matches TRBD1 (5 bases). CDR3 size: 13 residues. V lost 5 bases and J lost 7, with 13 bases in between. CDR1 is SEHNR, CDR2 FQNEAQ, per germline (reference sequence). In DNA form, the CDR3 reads TGTGCCAGCAGCCGAGGTGGGGCGAATACGCAGTATTTT. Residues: CASSRGGANTQYF.

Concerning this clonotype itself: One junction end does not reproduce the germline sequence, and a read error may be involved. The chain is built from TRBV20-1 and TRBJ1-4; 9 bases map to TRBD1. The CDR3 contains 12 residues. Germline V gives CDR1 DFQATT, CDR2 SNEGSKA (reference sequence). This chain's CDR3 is CSAGTGIEELFF. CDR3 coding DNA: TGCAGTGCCGGGACAGGGATTGAAGAACTGTTTTTT.